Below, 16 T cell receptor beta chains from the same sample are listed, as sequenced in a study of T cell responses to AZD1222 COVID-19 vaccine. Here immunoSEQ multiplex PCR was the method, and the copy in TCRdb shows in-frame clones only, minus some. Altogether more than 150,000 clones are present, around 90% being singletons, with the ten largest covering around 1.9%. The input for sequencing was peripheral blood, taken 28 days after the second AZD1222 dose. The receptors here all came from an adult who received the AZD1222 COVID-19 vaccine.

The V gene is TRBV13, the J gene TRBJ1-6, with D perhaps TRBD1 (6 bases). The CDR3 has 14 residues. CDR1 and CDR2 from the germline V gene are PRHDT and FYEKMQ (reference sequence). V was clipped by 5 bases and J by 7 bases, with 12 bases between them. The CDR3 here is CASSARQGNSPLHF. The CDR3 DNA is TGTGCCAGCAGCGCTCGGCAGGGGAATTCACCCCTCCACTTT. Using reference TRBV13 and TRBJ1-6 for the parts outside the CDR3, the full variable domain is AAGVIQSPRHLIKEKRETATLKCYPIPRHDTVYWYQQGPGQDPQFLISFYEKMQSDKGSIPDRFSAQQFSDYHSELNMSSLELGDSALYFCASSARQGNSPLHFGNGTRLTVT.

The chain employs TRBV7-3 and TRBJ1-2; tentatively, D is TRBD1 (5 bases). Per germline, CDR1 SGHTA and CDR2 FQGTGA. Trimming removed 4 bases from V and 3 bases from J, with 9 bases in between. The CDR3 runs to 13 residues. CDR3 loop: CASSSPGHYGYTF. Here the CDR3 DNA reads TGTGCCAGCAGCTCCCCGGGACACTATGGCTACACCTTC.

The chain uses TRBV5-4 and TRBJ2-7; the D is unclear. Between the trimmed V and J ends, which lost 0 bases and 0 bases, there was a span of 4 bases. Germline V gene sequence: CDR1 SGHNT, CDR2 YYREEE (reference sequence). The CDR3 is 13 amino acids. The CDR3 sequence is CASSLARSYEQYF. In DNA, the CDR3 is TGTGCCAGCAGCTTGGCCCGCTCCTACGAGCAGTACTTC.

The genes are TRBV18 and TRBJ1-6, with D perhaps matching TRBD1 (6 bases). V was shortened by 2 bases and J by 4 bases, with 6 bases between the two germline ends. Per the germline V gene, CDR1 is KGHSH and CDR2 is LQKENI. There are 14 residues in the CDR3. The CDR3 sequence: CASSPGQYNSPLHF. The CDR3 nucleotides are TGTGCCAGCTCACCAGGACAGTATAATTCACCCCTCCACTTT. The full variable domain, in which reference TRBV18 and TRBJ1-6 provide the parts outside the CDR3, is NAGVMQNPRHLVRRRGQEARLRCSPMKGHSHVYWYRQLPEEGLKFMVYLQKENIIDESGMPKERFSAEFPKEGPSILRIQQVVRGDSAAYFCASSPGQYNSPLHFGNGTRLTVT.

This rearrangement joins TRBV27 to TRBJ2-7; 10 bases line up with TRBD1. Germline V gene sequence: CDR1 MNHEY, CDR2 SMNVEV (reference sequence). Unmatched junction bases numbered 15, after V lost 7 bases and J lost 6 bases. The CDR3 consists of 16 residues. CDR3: CASTPQAGTGVSEQYF. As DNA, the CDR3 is TGTGCCAGCACCCCCCAGGCTGGGACAGGGGTTTCCGAGCAGTACTTC.

This CDR3 reads CASNIDRQYGYTF. The DNA of the CDR3 is TGTGCCAGCAACATTGACAGGCAGTATGGCTACACCTTC. This chain joins TRBV2 and TRBJ1-2; perhaps TRBD1 as D (6 bases). The V and J ends lost 7 bases and 5 bases respectively, with 14 bases between them. This CDR3 region has 13 residues. The germline V gene encodes CDR1 SNHLY and CDR2 FYNNEI.

The chain's CDR3 is CASSLGLAASYEQYF. CDR3 sequence (DNA): TGTGCCAGCAGCTTAGGACTAGCGGCCTCCTACGAGCAGTACTTC. V and J are TRBV7-2 and TRBJ2-7, with TRBD2 identical over 9 bases. V gave up 1 base and J gave up 0 bases; unmatched junction bases: 1. The CDR3 is 15 amino acids. Per the germline V gene, CDR1 is SGHTA and CDR2 is FQGNSA.

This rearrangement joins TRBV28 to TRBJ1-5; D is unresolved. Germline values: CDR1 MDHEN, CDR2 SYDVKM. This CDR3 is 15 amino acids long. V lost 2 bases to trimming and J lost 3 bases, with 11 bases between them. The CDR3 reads CASSLGQRDNQPQHF. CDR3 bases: TGTGCCAGCAGTTTAGGGCAGCGGGACAATCAGCCCCAGCATTTT.

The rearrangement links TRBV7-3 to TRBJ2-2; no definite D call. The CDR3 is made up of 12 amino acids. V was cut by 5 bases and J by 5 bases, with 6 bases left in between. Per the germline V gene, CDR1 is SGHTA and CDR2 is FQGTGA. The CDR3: CASSRGTGELFF. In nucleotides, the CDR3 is TGTGCCAGCAGCCGAGGAACCGGGGAGCTGTTTTTT.

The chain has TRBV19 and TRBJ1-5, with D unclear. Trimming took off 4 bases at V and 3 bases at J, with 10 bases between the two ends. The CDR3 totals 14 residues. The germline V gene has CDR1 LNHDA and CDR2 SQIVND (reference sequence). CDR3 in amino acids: CASSTAEFNQPQHF. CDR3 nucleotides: TGTGCCAGTAGTACCGCGGAGTTCAATCAGCCCCAGCATTTT.

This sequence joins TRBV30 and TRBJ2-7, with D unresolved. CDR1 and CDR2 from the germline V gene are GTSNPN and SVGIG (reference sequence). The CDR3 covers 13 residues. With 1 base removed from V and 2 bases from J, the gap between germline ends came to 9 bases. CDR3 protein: CAWSEAEAYEQYF. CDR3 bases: TGTGCCTGGAGTGAGGCAGAGGCCTACGAGCAGTACTTC. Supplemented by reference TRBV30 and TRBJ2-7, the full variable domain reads SQTIHQWPATLVQPVGSPLSLECTVEGTSNPNLYWYRQAAGRGLQLLFYSVGIGQISSEVPQNLSASRPQDRQFILSSKKLLLSDSGFYLCAWSEAEAYEQYFGPGTRLTVT.

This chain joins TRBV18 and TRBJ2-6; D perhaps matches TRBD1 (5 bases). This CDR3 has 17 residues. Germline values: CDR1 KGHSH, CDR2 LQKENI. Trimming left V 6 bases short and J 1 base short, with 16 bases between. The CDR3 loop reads CASSLSSQGSGANVLTF. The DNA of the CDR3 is TGTGCCAGCTCCCTCTCCAGTCAGGGTTCTGGGGCCAACGTCCTGACTTTC.

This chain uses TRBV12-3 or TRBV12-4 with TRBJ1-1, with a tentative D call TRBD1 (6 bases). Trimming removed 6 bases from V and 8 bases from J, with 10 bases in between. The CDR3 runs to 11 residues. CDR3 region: CASRRTVEAFF. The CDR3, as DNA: TGTGCCAGCAGGAGGACAGTAGAAGCTTTCTTT.

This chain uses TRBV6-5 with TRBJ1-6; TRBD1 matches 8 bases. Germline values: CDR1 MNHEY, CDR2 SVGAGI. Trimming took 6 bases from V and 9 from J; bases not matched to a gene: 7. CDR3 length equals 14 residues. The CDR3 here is CASRYGQGGSPLHF. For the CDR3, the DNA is TGTGCCAGCAGATACGGACAGGGAGGTTCACCCCTCCACTTT.

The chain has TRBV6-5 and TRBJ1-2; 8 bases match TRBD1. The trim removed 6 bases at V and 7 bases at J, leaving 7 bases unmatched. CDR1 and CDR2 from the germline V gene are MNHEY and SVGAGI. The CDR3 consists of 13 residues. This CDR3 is CASSFQDRVGYTF. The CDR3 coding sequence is TGTGCCAGCAGCTTTCAGGACAGGGTTGGCTACACCTTC.

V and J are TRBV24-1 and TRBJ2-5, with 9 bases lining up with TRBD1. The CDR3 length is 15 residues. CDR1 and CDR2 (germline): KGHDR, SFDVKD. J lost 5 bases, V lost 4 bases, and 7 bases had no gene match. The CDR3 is CATSDGQGHRETQYF. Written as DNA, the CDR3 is TGTGCCACCAGTGACGGACAGGGGCATAGGGAGACCCAGTACTTC.